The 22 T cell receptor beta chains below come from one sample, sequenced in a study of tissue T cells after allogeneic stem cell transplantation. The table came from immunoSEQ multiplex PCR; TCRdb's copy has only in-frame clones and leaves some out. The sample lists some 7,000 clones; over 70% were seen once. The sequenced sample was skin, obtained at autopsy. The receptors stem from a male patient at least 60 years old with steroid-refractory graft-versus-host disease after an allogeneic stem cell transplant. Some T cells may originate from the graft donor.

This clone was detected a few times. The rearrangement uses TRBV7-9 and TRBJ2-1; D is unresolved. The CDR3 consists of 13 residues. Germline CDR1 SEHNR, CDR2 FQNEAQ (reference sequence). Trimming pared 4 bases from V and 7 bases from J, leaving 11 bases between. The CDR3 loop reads CASSSSMRNEQFF. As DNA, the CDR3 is TGTGCCAGCAGCTCTTCCATGAGGAATGAGCAGTTCTTC.

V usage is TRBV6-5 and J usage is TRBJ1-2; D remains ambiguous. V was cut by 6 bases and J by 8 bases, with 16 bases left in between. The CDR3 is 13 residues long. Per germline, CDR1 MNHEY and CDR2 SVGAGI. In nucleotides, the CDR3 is TGTGCCAGCAGAAAAGACCGGGCGGGAGGCTACACCTTC. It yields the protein CASRKDRAGGYTF.

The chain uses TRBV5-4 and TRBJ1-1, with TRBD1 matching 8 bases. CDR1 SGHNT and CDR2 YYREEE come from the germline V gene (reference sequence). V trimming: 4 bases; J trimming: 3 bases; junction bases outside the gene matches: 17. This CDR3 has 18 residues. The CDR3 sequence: CASSPGQGLLGLDTEAFF. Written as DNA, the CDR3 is TGTGCCAGCAGCCCCGGACAGGGCCTTCTGGGATTGGACACTGAAGCTTTCTTT. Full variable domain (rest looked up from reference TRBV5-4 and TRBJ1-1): ETGVTQSPTHLIKTRGQQVTLRCSSQSGHNTVSWYQQALGQGPQFIFQYYREEENGRGNFPPRFSGLQFPNYSSELNVNALELDDSALYLCASSPGQGLLGLDTEAFFGQGTRLTVV.

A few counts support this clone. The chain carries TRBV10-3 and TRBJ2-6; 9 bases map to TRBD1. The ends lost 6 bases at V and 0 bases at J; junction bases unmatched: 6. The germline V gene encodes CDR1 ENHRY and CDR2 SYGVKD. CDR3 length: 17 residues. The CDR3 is CAIRTGTGISGANVLTF. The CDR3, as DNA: TGTGCCATCAGGACCGGGACAGGGATCTCTGGGGCCAACGTCCTGACTTTC.

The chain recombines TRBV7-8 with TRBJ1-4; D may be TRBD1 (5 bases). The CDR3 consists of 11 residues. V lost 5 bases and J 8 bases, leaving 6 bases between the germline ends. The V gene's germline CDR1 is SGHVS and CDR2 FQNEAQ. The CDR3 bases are TGTGCCAGCAGCCCAGGGGAAAAACTGTTTTTT. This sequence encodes CASSPGEKLFF.

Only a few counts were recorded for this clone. The CDR3 loop reads CASWNYGYTF. The CDR3 nucleotides read TGTGCCTCCTGGAACTATGGCTACACCTTC. The rearrangement joins TRBV27 to TRBJ1-2; unclear D gene. CDR1 MNHEY and CDR2 SMNVEV come from the germline V gene (reference sequence). The length of the CDR3 is 10 residues. V lost 11 bases and J lost 2, with 6 bases in between.

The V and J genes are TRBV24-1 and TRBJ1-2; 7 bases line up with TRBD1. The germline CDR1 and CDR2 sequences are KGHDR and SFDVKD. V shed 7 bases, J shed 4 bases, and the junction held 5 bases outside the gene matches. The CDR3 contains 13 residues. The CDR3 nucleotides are TGTGCCACCAGCGGACAGGATCTCTATGGCTACACCTTC. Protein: CATSGQDLYGYTF.

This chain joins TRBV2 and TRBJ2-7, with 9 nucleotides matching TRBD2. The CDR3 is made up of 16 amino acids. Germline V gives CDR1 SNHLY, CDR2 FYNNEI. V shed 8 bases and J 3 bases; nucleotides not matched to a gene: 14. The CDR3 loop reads CASSEGGGGGLYEQYF. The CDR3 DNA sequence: TGTGCCAGCTCTGAGGGTGGCGGGGGGGGACTCTACGAGCAGTACTTC.

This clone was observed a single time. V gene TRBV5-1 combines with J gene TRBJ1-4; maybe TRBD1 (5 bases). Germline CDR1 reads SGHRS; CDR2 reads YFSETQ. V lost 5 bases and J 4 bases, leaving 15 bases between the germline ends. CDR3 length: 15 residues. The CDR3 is CASRPGTASNEKLFF. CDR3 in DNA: TGCGCCAGCAGGCCCGGGACGGCGAGTAATGAAAAACTGTTTTTT.

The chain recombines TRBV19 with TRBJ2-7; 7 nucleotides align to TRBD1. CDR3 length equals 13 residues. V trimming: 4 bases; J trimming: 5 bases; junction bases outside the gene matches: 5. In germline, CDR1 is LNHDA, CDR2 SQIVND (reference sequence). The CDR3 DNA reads TGTGCCAGTAGTAAGACAGGGTACCACGAGCAGTACTTC. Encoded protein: CASSKTGYHEQYF.

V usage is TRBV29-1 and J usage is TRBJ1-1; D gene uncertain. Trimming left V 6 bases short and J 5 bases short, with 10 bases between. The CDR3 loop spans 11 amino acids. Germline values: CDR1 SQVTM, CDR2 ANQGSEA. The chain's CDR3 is CSVSVTTEAFF. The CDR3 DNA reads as TGCAGCGTATCTGTTACGACTGAAGCTTTCTTT.

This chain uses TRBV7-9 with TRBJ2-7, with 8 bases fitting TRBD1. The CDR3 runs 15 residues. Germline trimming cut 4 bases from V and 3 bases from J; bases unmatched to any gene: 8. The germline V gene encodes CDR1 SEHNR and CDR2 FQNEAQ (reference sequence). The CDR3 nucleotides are TGTGCCAGCAGCTCAGGACAGGGAAACCTCTACGAGCAGTACTTC. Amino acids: CASSSGQGNLYEQYF.

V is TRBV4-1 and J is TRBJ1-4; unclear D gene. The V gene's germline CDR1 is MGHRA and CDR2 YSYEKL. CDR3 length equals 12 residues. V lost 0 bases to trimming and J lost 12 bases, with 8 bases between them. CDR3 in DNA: TGCGCCAGCAGCCAAGACGCCGGGCAACTGTTTTTT. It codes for CASSQDAGQLFF.

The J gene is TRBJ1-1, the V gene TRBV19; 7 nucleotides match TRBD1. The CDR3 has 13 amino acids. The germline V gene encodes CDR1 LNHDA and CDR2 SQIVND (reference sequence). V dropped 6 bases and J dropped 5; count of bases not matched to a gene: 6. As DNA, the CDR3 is TGTGCCAGTAGCATGCAGGGGGGTACTGAAGCTTTCTTT. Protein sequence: CASSMQGGTEAFF.

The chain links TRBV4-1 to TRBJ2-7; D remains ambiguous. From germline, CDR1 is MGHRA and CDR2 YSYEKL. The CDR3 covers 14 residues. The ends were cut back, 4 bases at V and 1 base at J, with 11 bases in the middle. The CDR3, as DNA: TGCGCCAGCAGCCTACAATCTAGTTCCTACGAGCAGTACTTC. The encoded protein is CASSLQSSSYEQYF.

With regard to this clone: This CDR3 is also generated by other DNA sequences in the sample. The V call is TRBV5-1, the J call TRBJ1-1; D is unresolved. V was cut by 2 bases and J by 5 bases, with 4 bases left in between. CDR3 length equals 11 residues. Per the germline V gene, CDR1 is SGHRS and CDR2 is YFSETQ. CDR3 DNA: TGCGCCAGCAGCTTCGGTACTGAAGCTTTCTTT. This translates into CASSFGTEAFF.

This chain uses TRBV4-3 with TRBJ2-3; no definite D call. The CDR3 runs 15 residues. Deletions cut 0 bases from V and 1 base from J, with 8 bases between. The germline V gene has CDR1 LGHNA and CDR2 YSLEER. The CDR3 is CASSQDAWGTDTQYF. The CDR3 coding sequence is TGCGCCAGCAGCCAAGATGCATGGGGCACAGATACGCAGTATTTT.

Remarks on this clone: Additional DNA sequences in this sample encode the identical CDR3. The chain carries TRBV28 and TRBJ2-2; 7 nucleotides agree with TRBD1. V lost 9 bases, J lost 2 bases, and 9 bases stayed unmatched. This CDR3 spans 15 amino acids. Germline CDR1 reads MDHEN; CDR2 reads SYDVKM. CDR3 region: CASSSGTANTGELFF. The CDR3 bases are TGTGCCAGTAGCTCCGGGACAGCCAACACCGGGGAGCTGTTTTTT.

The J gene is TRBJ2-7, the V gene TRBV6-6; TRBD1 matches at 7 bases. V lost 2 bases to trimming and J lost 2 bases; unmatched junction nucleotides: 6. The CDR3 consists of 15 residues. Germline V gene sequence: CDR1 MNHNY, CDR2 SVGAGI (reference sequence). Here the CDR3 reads CASSYPGTATYEQYF. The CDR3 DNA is TGTGCCAGCAGTTACCCCGGGACAGCGACCTACGAGCAGTACTTC.

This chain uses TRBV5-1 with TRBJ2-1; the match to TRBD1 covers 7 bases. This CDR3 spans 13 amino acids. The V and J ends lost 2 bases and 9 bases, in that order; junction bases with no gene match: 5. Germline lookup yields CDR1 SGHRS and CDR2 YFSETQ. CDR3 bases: TGCGCCAGCAGCTTCCCGACAGGGAGTGAGCAGTTCTTC. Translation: CASSFPTGSEQFF.

In DNA, the CDR3 is TGTGCCATCAGGGACAGTTATAGCAATCAGCCCCAGCATTTT. Translation gives CAIRDSYSNQPQHF. The chain employs TRBV10-3 and TRBJ1-5, with D possibly being TRBD1 (6 bases). Germline lookup yields CDR1 ENHRY and CDR2 SYGVKD. The germline V and J ends were trimmed by 6 bases and 0 bases, with 9 bases remaining between them. This CDR3 contains 14 residues.

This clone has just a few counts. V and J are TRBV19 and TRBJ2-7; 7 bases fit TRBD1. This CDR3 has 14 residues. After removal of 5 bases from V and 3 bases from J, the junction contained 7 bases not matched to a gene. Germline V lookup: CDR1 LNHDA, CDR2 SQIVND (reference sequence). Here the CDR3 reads CASSPTGIGYEQYF. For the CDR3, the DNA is TGTGCCAGTAGTCCGACAGGGATTGGCTACGAGCAGTACTTC.